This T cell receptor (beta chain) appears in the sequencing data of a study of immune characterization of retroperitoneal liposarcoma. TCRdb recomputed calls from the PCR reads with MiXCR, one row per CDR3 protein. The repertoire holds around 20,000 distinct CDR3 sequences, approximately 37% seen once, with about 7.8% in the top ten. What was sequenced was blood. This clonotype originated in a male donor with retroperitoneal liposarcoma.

The DNA of the CDR3 is TGTGCCAGCAGTTTGAAGCGTGGCAAGACCCAGTACTTC. It translates to CASSLKRGKTQYF. The J gene is TRBJ2-5, the V gene TRBV27; no firm D call. CDR1 and CDR2 (germline): MNHEY, SMNVEV (reference sequence). With 3 bases removed from V and 6 bases from J, the gap between germline ends came to 11 bases. The CDR3 covers 13 residues.